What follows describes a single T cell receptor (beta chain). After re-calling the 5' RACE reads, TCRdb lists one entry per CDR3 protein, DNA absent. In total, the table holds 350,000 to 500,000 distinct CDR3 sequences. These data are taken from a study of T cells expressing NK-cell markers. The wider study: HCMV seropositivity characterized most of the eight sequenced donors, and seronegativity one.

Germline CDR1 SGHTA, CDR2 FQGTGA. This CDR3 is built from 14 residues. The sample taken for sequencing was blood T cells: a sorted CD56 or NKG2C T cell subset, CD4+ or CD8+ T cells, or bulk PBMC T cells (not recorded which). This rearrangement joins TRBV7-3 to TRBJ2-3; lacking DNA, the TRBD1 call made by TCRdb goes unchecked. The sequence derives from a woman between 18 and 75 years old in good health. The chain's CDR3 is CASSSPEAGDTQYF. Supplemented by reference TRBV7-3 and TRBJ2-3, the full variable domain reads GAGVSQTPSNKVTEKGKYVELRCDPISGHTALYWYRQSLGQGPEFLIYFQGTGAADDSGLPNDRFFAVRPEGSVSTLKIQRTERGDSAVYLCASSSPEAGDTQYFGPGTRLTVL.